Below are 5 T cell receptor beta chains sequenced from a single sample in a study of T cell changes during pregnancy in multiple sclerosis. Produced via immunoSEQ multiplex PCR; TCRdb's table is partial and in-frame only. The table lists about 50,000 clones, around nine tenths of them singletons, with about 0.61% in the top ten. This specimen consisted of CD4+ T cells from peripheral blood mononuclear cells, obtained after pregnancy. These receptors came from a female donor in good health, enrolled as a control in a pregnancy study.

The V and J genes are TRBV11-3 and TRBJ2-2; D is unclear. This CDR3 is 18 amino acids long. Germline V lookup: CDR1 SGHNT, CDR2 YENEEA. V lost 0 bases and J 2 bases, leaving 16 bases between the germline ends. The CDR3: CASSLEYWHKPNTGELFF. The CDR3 bases are TGTGCCAGCAGCTTAGAGTATTGGCACAAACCCAACACCGGGGAGCTGTTTTTT. Combining the CDR3 with reference TRBV11-3 and TRBJ2-2 gives the whole variable domain EAGVVQSPRYKIIEKKQPVAFWCNPISGHNTLYWYLQNLGQGPELLIRYENEEAVDDSQLPKDRFSAERLKGVDSTLKIQPAELGDSAVYLCASSLEYWHKPNTGELFFGEGSRLTVL.

This clone was counted a single time. This chain connects TRBV28 to TRBJ2-7; unclear D gene. Germline V gives CDR1 MDHEN, CDR2 SYDVKM. The CDR3 covers 12 residues. With 6 bases removed from V and 13 bases from J, the gap between germline ends came to 19 bases. The CDR3 protein is CASSPRSPMFYF. The CDR3 nucleotides read TGTGCCAGCAGCCCCAGGTCCCCCATGTTTTACTTC. Full variable domain (outside the CDR3, taken from reference TRBV28 and TRBJ2-7): DVKVTQSSRYLVKRTGEKVFLECVQDMDHENMFWYRQDPGLGLRLIYFSYDVKMKEKGDIPEGYSVSREKKERFSLILESASTNQTSMYLCASSPRSPMFYFGPGTRLTVT.

The chain recombines TRBV5-1 with TRBJ2-1; TRBD2 is a possible D gene (5 bases). The V gene lost 1 base and the J gene lost 0 bases, with 8 bases spanning the gap. The CDR3 contains 15 residues. CDR1 is SGHRS, CDR2 YFSETQ, per germline. This CDR3 reads CASSLPTSSYNEQFF. CDR3 nucleotides: TGCGCCAGCAGCTTGCCCACTAGCTCCTACAATGAGCAGTTCTTC.

This chain connects TRBV4-1 to TRBJ1-2; 12 positions agree with TRBD1. V lost 4 bases to trimming and J lost 3 bases; unmatched junction nucleotides: 12. Germline CDR1 MGHRA, CDR2 YSYEKL. CDR3 length: 18 amino acids. The CDR3: CASSLATAGTGGYYGYTF. The CDR3 DNA is TGCGCCAGCAGCCTCGCGACGGCCGGGACAGGGGGCTACTATGGCTACACCTTC.

This sequence joins TRBV28 and TRBJ1-2; TRBD1 aligns across 12 bases. Germline values: CDR1 MDHEN, CDR2 SYDVKM. After removal of 4 bases from V and 7 bases from J, the junction contained 10 bases not matched to a gene. The CDR3 sequence is 16 residues long. Written as DNA, the CDR3 is TGTGCCAGCAGTTACGGGACAGGGGGCGCGATGGGTGGCTACACCTTC. Its protein is CASSYGTGGAMGGYTF.